This T cell receptor (beta chain) was found in a study of post-analysis software for immune sequencing data (dated by TCRdb to between 2015 and 2017). With respect to the entire study: Relapsing-remitting, secondary progressive and progressive-relapsing multiple sclerosis were recorded as disease courses, and subtype annotation was lacking for some patients. The multiple sclerosis patient repertoires were compared with more than 9 previously published healthy control repertoires from donors aged roughly 6 to 27 years. A subset of samples was prepared in parallel using single-end sample barcoding, then pooled and co-amplified after Illumina adapter ligation. Paper-wide results and their limitations: Multiple sclerosis patients had significantly lower normalized Chao1 diversity than controls, a result that suggests substantial peripheral T-cell clonal expansion. Direct clustering with F measure showed strong co-clustering of samples prepared in the same batch, prompting a batch-effect correction. Patients showed significantly higher frequencies than controls for a few TRBV segments, among them TRBV5-6, TRBV5-1 and TRBV20-1. The multiple sclerosis patient group was slightly younger than the control group.

This clonotype has a single count. What antigen it recognizes has not been identified. No clone much larger than this one lies a single base away; base qualities are absent. TCR beta repertoires were profiled from peripheral blood of approximately 13 young patients with multiple sclerosis to demonstrate the VDJtools post-analysis software. The multiple sclerosis patients were children and adolescents ranging in age from roughly 6 to 15 years. Library creation used PCR. The instrument was an Illumina HiSeq 2500. Unique molecular identifiers were incorporated into TCR beta cDNA libraries to reduce PCR and sequencing biases. Per 1 to 10 million input T cells, 500,000 or so cDNA molecules were obtained, such that each molecule approximated one T cell. The same protocol used for the earlier healthy control dataset was applied to prepare and sequence the patient libraries. Within a given batch, samples were prepared together, multiplexed and sequenced on the same HiSeq lane. Regarding the original processing steps: MIGEC was used to process the raw barcoded reads, and molecular identifier groups with only a single read were discarded before consensus assembly and CDR3 extraction. Clonotype tables were post-analysed with VDJtools, normalizing diversity by down-sampling all datasets to the smallest sample size. To correct batch-related cross-sample contamination, repertoire overlap clustering matched CDR3 amino acid sequences but not nucleotide sequences. TCRdb cleaned the public reads at Q25 with fastp, built clones with MiXCR and kept in-frame beta chains. A single entry per CDR3 protein holds the most common genes and DNA from its merged rows. What appears here as the V and J calls and clone size reflects TCRdb's work, not the paper's. Counted in this sample were around 500,000 distinct CDR3 sequences; around a third of them appeared once. The ten largest make up around 5.9% of the sample.

The germline V gene supplies CDR1 MNHEY and CDR2 SVGEGT. The CDR3 measures 17 amino acids from cysteine to phenylalanine. The read is trimmed to its CDR3 DNA, 51 bases read in frame from base 1. V is pruned by 6 bases and J by 7 bases, leaving 19 bases of the junction without a gene match. The rearranged chain carries TRBV6-2 or TRBV6-3 and TRBJ2-7; 9 bases in between match TRBD2. Sequenced input: blood. The source is a girl aged 2-17 years with multiple sclerosis. Read as DNA, the sequence is TGTGCCAGCAGACCTTATCTGACTAGCGGTAAAAACAATGAGCAGTACTTC. Its amino acids are CASRPYLTSGKNNEQYF.